These 5 T cell receptor beta chains were all obtained from the same sample, sequenced in a study of blood T cell repertoires in COVID-19. TCRdb's copy holds only in-frame clones and misses some; the assay was immunoSEQ multiplex PCR. Altogether approximately 260,000 clones are present, around 87% being singletons, with the ten largest covering 7.2%. The sequencing input was peripheral blood. The receptors here all came from a man in his 60s who had recovered from COVID-19.

The chain combines TRBV9 with TRBJ1-3; TRBD1 aligns across 7 bases. J lost 3 bases, V lost 4 bases, and 7 bases had no gene match. The V gene's germline CDR1 is SGDLS and CDR2 YYNGEE. The CDR3 is made up of 15 amino acids. The CDR3 DNA reads as TGTGCCAGCAGCCAAGGGGGCCAACTTGGAAACACCATATATTTT. This encodes CASSQGGQLGNTIYF.

This clone has ten or more counts. The rearrangement uses TRBV19 and TRBJ1-5; tentatively, D is TRBD1 (6 bases). CDR1 and CDR2 (germline): LNHDA, SQIVND (reference sequence). The CDR3 has 15 residues. Trimming left V 3 bases short and J 4 bases short, with 13 bases between. CDR3 sequence (DNA): TGTGCCAGTAGTATCTTCAGGGGTACAAATCAGCCCCAGCATTTT. It is translated as CASSIFRGTNQPQHF.

This chain connects TRBV5-5 to TRBJ1-5, with a possible D match to TRBD1 (5 bases). The CDR3 runs to 15 residues. Germline CDR1 is SGHKS and CDR2 is YYEKEE (reference sequence). The V and J ends lost 0 bases and 6 bases respectively, with 13 bases between them. CDR3 sequence reads: CASSLAGRGGQPQHF. In DNA, the CDR3 is TGTGCCAGCAGCTTGGCTGGTAGGGGTGGTCAGCCCCAGCATTTT.

The J gene is TRBJ2-1, the V gene TRBV9; no firm D call. Trimming pared 0 bases from V and 2 bases from J, leaving 9 bases between. Germline CDR1 SGDLS, CDR2 YYNGEE. The CDR3 spans 15 residues. The CDR3 sequence is CASSVGPLAYNEQFF. The CDR3 nucleotides read TGTGCCAGCAGCGTAGGTCCGTTAGCCTACAATGAGCAGTTCTTC. Full variable domain (outside the CDR3, taken from reference TRBV9 and TRBJ2-1): DSGVTQTPKHLITATGQRVTLRCSPRSGDLSVYWYQQSLDQGLQFLIQYYNGEERAKGNILERFSAQQFPDLHSELNLSSLELGDSALYFCASSVGPLAYNEQFFGPGTRLTVL.

The chain carries TRBV6-5 and TRBJ2-3; 7 bases are shared with TRBD2. Germline assignment: CDR1 MNHEY and CDR2 SVGAGI. V was clipped by 7 bases and J by 1 base; unmatched bases: 8. CDR3 length equals 15 residues. As DNA, the CDR3 is TGTGCCAGCACGTCGAGCGGGGTGGGCACAGATACGCAGTATTTT. It codes for CASTSSGVGTDTQYF.